These 16 T cell receptor beta chains share one sample of origin, sequenced in a study of blood T cell repertoires in COVID-19. TCRdb keeps only in-frame clones here, not all; method: immunoSEQ multiplex PCR. In the table there are around 370,000 clones, around 87% of which are singletons. The material sequenced was peripheral blood. Receptors were obtained from a man between 18 and 35 years old with active or convalescent COVID-19.

The chain combines TRBV28 with TRBJ2-1; TRBD2 is a possible D gene (6 bases). Trimming took 11 bases from V and 2 from J, leaving 16 bases between them. Germline CDR1 MDHEN, CDR2 SYDVKM. The CDR3 runs 14 residues. The CDR3 DNA reads as TGTGCCTGTCAACAGCGGGCGACCTACAATGAGCAGTTCTTC. This codes for CACQQRATYNEQFF. Filled out from reference TRBV28 and TRBJ2-1, the complete variable domain reads DVKVTQSSRYLVKRTGEKVFLECVQDMDHENMFWYRQDPGLGLRLIYFSYDVKMKEKGDIPEGYSVSREKKERFSLILESASTNQTSMYLCACQQRATYNEQFFGPGTRLTVL.

J is TRBJ2-7 and V is TRBV3-1 (or the pseudogene TRBV3-2); 8 bases agree with TRBD1. The CDR3 has 14 amino acids. After removal of 5 bases from V and 3 bases from J, the junction contained 6 bases not matched to a gene. Germline values: CDR1 LGHDT, CDR2 YNNKEL (reference sequence). CDR3 in DNA: TGTGCCAGCAGCTTCTCCGGGACAGGCTACGAGCAGTACTTC. Its translation is CASSFSGTGYEQYF.

This clone was counted once. The CDR3 coding sequence is TGTGCCAGCAGCCAAGTCAGACACTCAGCTAACTATGGCTACACCTTC. Amino acid sequence: CASSQVRHSANYGYTF. This chain connects TRBV3-1 (or the pseudogene TRBV3-2) to TRBJ1-2; D unresolved. V was trimmed by 1 base and J by 0 bases, leaving 12 bases between them. Looked up from germline, CDR1 is LGHDT and CDR2 is YNNKEL (reference sequence). There are 16 residues in the CDR3.

The rearrangement joins TRBV11-2 to TRBJ1-1, with D maybe TRBD1 (5 bases). The CDR3 runs 13 residues. The V end was cut by 4 bases, the J end by 4 bases, with 10 bases between. CDR1 and CDR2 (germline): SGHAT, FQNNGV. The CDR3, as DNA: TGTGCCAGCAGCTCATCCAGGGCCACTGAAGCTTTCTTT. Amino acids: CASSSSRATEAFF.

Only one count was recorded for this clone. The rearrangement links TRBV6-5 to TRBJ2-7, with 7 bases that match TRBD1. The CDR3 is 11 amino acids. Germline V gene data show CDR1 as MNHEY and CDR2 as SVGAGI. The CDR3 region is CTTSRGHEQYF. CDR3 in DNA: TGTACGACCTCGAGGGGGCACGAGCAGTACTTC.

The CDR3 nucleotides are TGCAGCGTTGAAGGTGCCCGGATGGAGGGACAGGGGGCTTGGGAGACCCAGTACTTC. Its protein is CSVEGARMEGQGAWETQYF. The rearrangement joins TRBV29-1 to TRBJ2-5; 12 bases are a match to TRBD1. The CDR3 has 19 amino acids. CDR1 SQVTM and CDR2 ANQGSEA come from the germline V gene. V lost 1 base, J lost 5 bases, and 17 bases stayed unmatched.

The chain uses TRBV9 and TRBJ1-6; 9 bases map to TRBD1. Germline lookup yields CDR1 SGDLS and CDR2 YYNGEE. The CDR3 has 15 residues. V was clipped by 4 bases and J by 7 bases; unmatched bases: 6. CDR3 DNA: TGTGCCAGCAGCCCGGGACAGGGCGGGAATTCACCCCTCCACTTT. Its protein product is CASSPGQGGNSPLHF.

The V gene is TRBV7-9, the J gene TRBJ2-1; a possible D gene is TRBD1 (5 bases). Looked up from germline, CDR1 is SEHNR and CDR2 is FQNEAQ (reference sequence). This CDR3 region has 14 residues. Trimming took 5 bases from V and 4 from J, leaving 12 bases between them. CDR3 amino acids: CASSPGQRYNEQFF. The CDR3 DNA is TGTGCCAGCAGCCCCGGACAAAGATACAATGAGCAGTTCTTC.

The genes are TRBV21-1 and TRBJ1-5. TRBV21-1 is termed a pseudogene. The CDR3 loop spans 17 amino acids. The CDR3 sequence: CASSKRRAGAPRQTQHF. The CDR3 DNA sequence: TGTGCCAGCAGCAAACGCCGGGCGGGGGCCCCCCGGCAGACCCAGCATTTT.

The rearrangement uses TRBV3-1 (or the pseudogene TRBV3-2) and TRBJ1-4; D not resolved. The germline gives CDR1 LGHDT, CDR2 YNNKEL (reference sequence). Trimming left V 0 bases short and J 7 bases short, with 15 bases between. This CDR3 has 16 amino acids. The CDR3 coding sequence is TGTGCCAGCAGCCAAGAGGCCGTACCGCGGGGTGAAAAACTGTTTTTT. Encoded protein: CASSQEAVPRGEKLFF.

This sequence joins TRBV4-1 and TRBJ2-7; TRBD1 matches at 7 bases. The V gene's germline CDR1 is MGHRA and CDR2 YSYEKL. V gave up 1 base and J gave up 2 bases; unmatched junction bases: 5. The CDR3 has 15 residues. CDR3 residues: CASSQVTGTAYEQYF. CDR3 coding DNA: TGCGCCAGCAGCCAAGTTACCGGGACAGCCTACGAGCAGTACTTC.

This chain connects TRBV2 to TRBJ2-5; maybe TRBD1 (5 bases). CDR3 length equals 12 residues. Germline CDR1 is SNHLY and CDR2 is FYNNEI. Trimming took off 5 bases at V and 5 bases at J, with 9 bases between the two ends. In nucleotides, the CDR3 is TGTGCCAGCAGTACAGGTCCCGAGACCCAGTACTTC. Its translation is CASSTGPETQYF. The variable domain in full, with the rest retrieved from reference TRBV2 and TRBJ2-5, is EPEVTQTPSHQVTQMGQEVILRCVPISNHLYFYWYRQILGQKVEFLVSFYNNEISEKSEIFDDQFSVERPDGSNFTLKIRSTKLEDSAMYFCASSTGPETQYFGPGTRLLVL.

The chain uses TRBV5-1 and TRBJ2-5, with D possibly TRBD2 on 7 matching bases. The CDR3 loop spans 16 amino acids. The V end lost 4 bases, the J end lost 5 bases, and 21 bases lay between the germline ends. CDR1 is SGHRS, CDR2 YFSETQ, per germline. The chain's CDR3 is CASSPIGGGPIETQYF. CDR3 DNA sequence: TGCGCCAGCAGCCCCATTGGGGGGGGGCCGATCGAGACCCAGTACTTC.

V gene TRBV4-3 combines with J gene TRBJ2-7; D is possibly TRBD2 (6 bases). Germline V gene sequence: CDR1 LGHNA, CDR2 YSLEER. Trimming cost V 1 base and J 1 base, with 8 bases left between them. The CDR3 is 14 amino acids. The CDR3 here is CASSQVRESYEQYF. The CDR3 DNA follows: TGCGCCAGCAGCCAAGTACGGGAGTCCTACGAGCAGTACTTC.

A note on this clone: The junction does not match germline at one end; this may be a read error. V is TRBV7-2 and J is TRBJ1-2; TRBD1 matches at 10 bases. The CDR3 consists of 14 residues. The V gene's germline CDR1 is SGHTA and CDR2 FQGNSA. CDR3 coding DNA: TGTGCCAGCAGCTTCCTAACTCCCGACAGGGGGCCCAACTTC. Protein: CASSFLTPDRGPNF.

The CDR3 spells CASSPPGQGVTIGQFF. The CDR3, as DNA: TGTGCCAGCTCACCACCAGGACAGGGTGTTACAATAGGGCAGTTCTTC. The chain employs TRBV18 and TRBJ2-1, with 8 bases that match TRBD1. V lost 0 bases to trimming and J lost 12 bases; unmatched junction nucleotides: 13. There are 16 residues in the CDR3. Germline V gene sequence: CDR1 KGHSH, CDR2 LQKENI.